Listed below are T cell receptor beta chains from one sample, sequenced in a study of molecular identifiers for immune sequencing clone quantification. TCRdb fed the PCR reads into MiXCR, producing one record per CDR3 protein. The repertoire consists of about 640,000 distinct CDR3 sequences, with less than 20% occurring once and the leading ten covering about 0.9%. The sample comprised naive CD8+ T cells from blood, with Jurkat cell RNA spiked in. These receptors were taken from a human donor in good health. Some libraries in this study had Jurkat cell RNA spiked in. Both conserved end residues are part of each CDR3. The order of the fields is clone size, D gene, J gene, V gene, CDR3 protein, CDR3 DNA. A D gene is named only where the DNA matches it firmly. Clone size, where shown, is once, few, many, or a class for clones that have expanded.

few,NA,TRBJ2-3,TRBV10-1,CASSESVGADTQYF,TGCGCCAGCAGTGAGTCGGTGGGGGCAGATACGCAGTATTTT
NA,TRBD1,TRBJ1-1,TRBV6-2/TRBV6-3,CASIDRGQGTEAFF,TGTGCCAGCATCGACAGGGGGCAAGGCACTGAAGCTTTCTTT
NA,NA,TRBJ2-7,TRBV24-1,CATSGLTYEQYF,TGTGCCACCAGTGGCCTAACCTACGAGCAGTACTTC
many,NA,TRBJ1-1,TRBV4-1,CASSTPENTEAFF,TGTGCCAGCAGCACGCCAGAAAACACTGAAGCTTTCTTT
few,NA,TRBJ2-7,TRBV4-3,CASSQVGGGGSYEQYF,TGCGCCAGCAGCCAAGTTGGGGGCGGCGGCTCCTACGAGCAGTACTTC
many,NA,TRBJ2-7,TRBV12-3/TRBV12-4,CASSPGDYEQYF,TGTGCCAGCAGTCCGGGGGACTACGAGCAGTACTTC
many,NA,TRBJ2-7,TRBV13,CASSLARSSYEQYF,TGTGCCAGCAGCTTAGCCCGATCGAGCTACGAGCAGTACTTC
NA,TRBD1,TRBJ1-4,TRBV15,CATSRDWTGAQANEKLFF,TGTGCCACCAGCAGAGATTGGACAGGGGCTCAGGCTAATGAAAAACTGTTTTTT
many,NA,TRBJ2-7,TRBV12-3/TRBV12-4,CASSPIQTPIREQYF,TGTGCCAGCAGTCCAATCCAGACTCCTATACGCGAGCAGTACTTC
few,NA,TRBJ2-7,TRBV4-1,CASSQDRADFSYEQYF,TGCGCCAGCAGCCAAGATAGGGCAGATTTCTCCTACGAGCAGTACTTC
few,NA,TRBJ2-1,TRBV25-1,CASSEPGQIYNEQFF,TGTGCCAGCAGTGAACCTGGACAGATCTACAATGAGCAGTTCTTC
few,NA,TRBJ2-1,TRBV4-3,CASSQDRTPGVAVYNEQFF,TGCGCCAGCAGCCAAGACCGGACGCCGGGGGTAGCGGTTTACAATGAGCAGTTCTTC
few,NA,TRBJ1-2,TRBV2,CASSEAGLYYGYTF,TGTGCCAGCAGTGAAGCGGGCCTATACTATGGCTACACCTTC
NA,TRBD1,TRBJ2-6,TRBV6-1,CASSKTWGQGAGANVLTF,TGTGCCAGCAGTAAGACTTGGGGACAGGGTGCAGGGGCCAACGTCCTGACTTTC
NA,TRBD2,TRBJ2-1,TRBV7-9,CASSSSPSGSSYNEQFF,TGTGCCAGCAGCTCGTCGCCTAGCGGGTCCTCCTACAATGAGCAGTTCTTC
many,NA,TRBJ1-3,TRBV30,CAWITRQNSGNTIYF,TGTGCCTGGATCACGAGACAGAACTCTGGAAACACCATATATTTT